This record concerns one TCR beta chain sequence. Method: immunoSEQ multiplex PCR; TCRdb's copy keeps in-frame clones and lacks some. This sample has about 93,000 clones; 95% occur once, and the top ten carry over 0.25%. This sample was taken from a study of technical replicates of blood from a handful of donors. The length of the CDR3 is 16 residues. The V and J ends lost 4 bases and 6 bases, in that order; junction bases with no gene match: 7. CDR1 and CDR2 (germline): LNHDA, SQIVND (reference sequence). Input material: T cells isolated from PBMCs. This TCR was recovered from a human donor in good health. The rearrangement uses TRBV19 and TRBJ1-4; 11 nucleotides match TRBD1. For the CDR3, the DNA is TGTGCCAGTAGTACGCCGAAGGGACAGGGGGATGAAAAACTGTTTTTT. Translated: CASSTPKGQGDEKLFF.